This TCR beta chain was observed in a study of CD8 T cell repertoires and HIV-1 epitope variants. Study-level information: Controls were a CMV, EBV and flu peptide pool, Ebola AY9 negative control, and no-peptide well. Study-wide results and limits: Only beta chains were identified, marking proliferation to antigen, not function.

Turning to this clone: What it binds is unknown.

Germline V gene lookup returns CDR1 SGDLS and CDR2 YYNGEE. V lost 2 bases to trimming and J lost 4 bases, with 13 bases between them. This CDR3 is 15 amino acids long. Some clones are missing from TCRdb's copy, which holds only in-frame ones; the method was immunoSEQ multiplex PCR. Of a few thousand clones in the sample, approximately 70% were seen once. The sequencing input was cultured CD8+ T cells derived from PBMCs. The chain links TRBV9 to TRBJ1-5; D possibly corresponds to TRBD1 (6 bases). The receptor was isolated from a male donor with HIV. Here the CDR3 reads CASSVAGERNQPQHF. The DNA for the CDR3 is TGTGCCAGCAGCGTCGCAGGGGAAAGAAATCAGCCCCAGCATTTT.